Presented here are 14 T cell receptor beta chains from one specimen sequenced in a study of Ad26.COV2.S vaccination and SARS-CoV-2 variants. Stated treatment: 15 to 20 received Ad26.COV2.S at low or high dose, single or two shots; roughly 5 received placebo; per-sample allocation not given. Sampling occurred on day 63 after the first vaccine or placebo injection. The repertoire was sequenced with immunoSEQ multiplex PCR; TCRdb's copy has only in-frame clones and lacks some. The table lists 450,000 to 550,000 clones, roughly 89% of them singletons. The sequences come from peripheral blood, collected in a trial of Ad26.COV2.S vaccine versus placebo. These receptor sequences come from a person aged 18 to 65 who received the Ad26.COV2.S COVID-19 vaccine or a placebo.

The rearrangement uses TRBV24-1 and TRBJ1-1; tentatively, D is TRBD1 (6 bases). Trimming took off 4 bases at V and 11 bases at J, with 25 bases between the two ends. The germline V gene has CDR1 KGHDR and CDR2 SFDVKD. The CDR3 has 16 residues. This CDR3 reads CATSEGGGQSVQRAFF. CDR3 DNA sequence: TGTGCCACCAGTGAGGGAGGGGGTCAAAGTGTTCAGCGCGCTTTCTTT.

V and J are TRBV5-1 and TRBJ1-4; D is possibly TRBD1 (5 bases). Trimming took 1 base from V and 3 from J, leaving 7 bases between them. CDR1 SGHRS and CDR2 YFSETQ come from the germline V gene. This CDR3 has 14 residues. CDR3 DNA: TGCGCCAGCAGCTTGATGGGGGCTAATGAAAAACTGTTTTTT. The encoded protein is CASSLMGANEKLFF.

The J gene is TRBJ1-2, the V gene TRBV7-2; 8 nucleotides align to TRBD1. Germline assignment: CDR1 SGHTA and CDR2 FQGNSA. The CDR3 loop spans 13 amino acids. V gave up 5 bases and J gave up 4 bases; unmatched junction bases: 3. CDR3 DNA sequence: TGTGCCAGCAGCGCAGACAGGGGCTATGGCTACACCTTC. Amino acids: CASSADRGYGYTF.

The chain uses TRBV6-2 or TRBV6-3 and TRBJ2-7; possible D gene TRBD2, 7 bases. The germline gives CDR1 MNHEY, CDR2 SVGEGT. V lost 2 bases and J 6 bases, leaving 14 bases between the germline ends. The CDR3 loop spans 14 amino acids. DNA for the CDR3: TGTGCCAGCAGTTACCTACGGGGGGCGGGCGAGCAGTACTTC. This translates into CASSYLRGAGEQYF.

V usage is TRBV6-2 or TRBV6-3 and J usage is TRBJ1-5; D gene ambiguous. The V and J ends lost 1 base and 0 bases respectively, with 4 bases between them. This CDR3 has 14 amino acids. Germline lookup yields CDR1 MNHEY and CDR2 SVGEGT. CDR3 sequence reads: CASSYLNSNQPQHF. The CDR3 nucleotides read TGTGCCAGCAGTTACTTGAATAGCAATCAGCCCCAGCATTTT.

V usage is TRBV15 and J usage is TRBJ2-1, with 7 bases aligning to TRBD2. Per the germline V gene, CDR1 is LNHNV and CDR2 is YYDKDF (reference sequence). The CDR3 sequence is 14 residues long. V was pared by 5 bases and J by 6 bases, with 7 bases of the junction left unmatched. The CDR3 DNA sequence: TGTGCCACCAGCGCCACTGGGAGGGGCAATGAGCAGTTCTTC. Amino acids: CATSATGRGNEQFF.

V and J are TRBV4-3 and TRBJ1-2, with 8 bases that match TRBD1. Germline values: CDR1 LGHNA, CDR2 YSLEER. The CDR3 is 15 amino acids. Trimming at V came to 4 bases and at J to 3 bases, leaving 7 bases not matched to a gene. The CDR3 sequence is CASSRKETGDYGYTF. CDR3 coding DNA: TGCGCCAGCAGCCGGAAGGAGACAGGGGACTATGGCTACACCTTC.

CDR3 coding DNA: TGTGCCACCAGCAGAAATCCAGAGGCAGCAAGGAGGACCTTC. Translation gives CATSRNPEAARRTF. V usage is TRBV15 and J usage is TRBJ1-2; D is uncertain. The V end was cut by 2 bases, the J end by 14 bases, with 21 bases between. Germline V gene sequence: CDR1 LNHNV, CDR2 YYDKDF (reference sequence). This CDR3 has 14 amino acids.

This chain uses TRBV27 with TRBJ2-5; D might be TRBD1 (5 bases). CDR3 size: 14 residues. Germline values: CDR1 MNHEY, CDR2 SMNVEV (reference sequence). V lost 2 bases to trimming and J lost 3 bases, with 10 bases between them. The CDR3: CASSLNRLKETQYF. The DNA of the CDR3 is TGTGCCAGCAGTTTAAACAGGTTAAAAGAGACCCAGTACTTC.

The V and J genes are TRBV5-1 and TRBJ1-4; 7 bases align to TRBD1. CDR1 is SGHRS and CDR2 is YFSETQ in the germline V gene. The CDR3 spans 14 residues. V lost 5 bases and J lost 2; bases outside the gene matches: 3. CDR3 sequence: CASRVQGTNEKLFF. CDR3 in DNA: TGCGCCAGCAGGGTACAGGGGACTAATGAAAAACTGTTTTTT.

The chain carries TRBV28 and TRBJ1-3; D is ambiguous. The CDR3 spans 14 residues. Trimming removed 5 bases at V and 4 bases at J, with 12 bases between. The germline V gene has CDR1 MDHEN and CDR2 SYDVKM. The chain's CDR3 is CASSDSLSGNTIYF. The CDR3 coding sequence is TGTGCCAGCAGTGATTCCTTGTCCGGAAACACCATATATTTT.

The chain couples TRBV18 to TRBJ2-1, with 9 nucleotides matching TRBD2. The CDR3 is 14 residues long. Germline values: CDR1 KGHSH, CDR2 LQKENI. J was trimmed by 8 bases and V by 6 bases; bases with no gene match: 8. As DNA, the CDR3 is TGTGCCAGCTCGGGGGTACTAGCGGGCTATGAGCAGTTCTTC. Residues: CASSGVLAGYEQFF.

The rearrangement joins TRBV6-2 or TRBV6-3 to TRBJ1-2; unclear D gene. CDR1 is MNHEY and CDR2 is SVGEGT in the germline V gene. Between the trimmed V and J ends, which lost 0 bases and 2 bases, there was a span of 16 bases. This CDR3 is 17 amino acids long. DNA of the CDR3: TGTGCCAGCAGTTACTCCTGGAGGTCTGGGAGAAACTATGGCTACACCTTC. This encodes CASSYSWRSGRNYGYTF.

This chain uses TRBV30 with TRBJ1-6, with TRBD1 matching over 8 bases. CDR1 GTSNPN and CDR2 SVGIG come from the germline V gene (reference sequence). Trimming removed 3 bases from V and 0 bases from J; junction bases left unmatched: 7. The CDR3 is 17 residues long. CDR3 amino acids: CAWRGGTGNSYNSPLHF. As DNA, the CDR3 is TGTGCCTGGAGGGGGGGGACAGGAAACTCCTATAATTCACCCCTCCACTTT.